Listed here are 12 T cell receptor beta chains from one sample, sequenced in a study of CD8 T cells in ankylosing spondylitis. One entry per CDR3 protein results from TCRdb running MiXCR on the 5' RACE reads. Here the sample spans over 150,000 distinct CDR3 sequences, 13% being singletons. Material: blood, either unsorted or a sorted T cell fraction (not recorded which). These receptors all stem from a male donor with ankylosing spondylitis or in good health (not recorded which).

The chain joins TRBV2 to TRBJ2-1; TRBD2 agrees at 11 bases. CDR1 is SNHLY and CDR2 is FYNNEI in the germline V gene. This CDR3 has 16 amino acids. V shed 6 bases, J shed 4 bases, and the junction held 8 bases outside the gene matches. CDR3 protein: CASSPRLAGTYNEQFF. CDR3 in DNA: TGTGCCAGCAGCCCCCGACTAGCGGGGACTTACAATGAGCAGTTCTTC.

CDR3 protein: CASNQGGNEQFF. The CDR3 DNA sequence: TGTGCCAGTAACCAGGGGGGCAATGAGCAGTTCTTC. The chain combines TRBV19 with TRBJ2-1, with D possibly being TRBD1 (7 bases). Germline V gene data show CDR1 as LNHDA and CDR2 as SQIVND (reference sequence). The CDR3 contains 12 residues. Trimming removed 7 bases from V and 6 bases from J, with 10 bases in between. Full variable domain (remainder filled in from reference TRBV19 and TRBJ2-1): DGGITQSPKYLFRKEGQNVTLSCEQNLNHDAMYWYRQDPGQGLRLIYYSQIVNDFQKGDIAEGYSVSREKKESFPLTVTSAQKNPTAFYLCASNQGGNEQFFGPGTRLTVL.

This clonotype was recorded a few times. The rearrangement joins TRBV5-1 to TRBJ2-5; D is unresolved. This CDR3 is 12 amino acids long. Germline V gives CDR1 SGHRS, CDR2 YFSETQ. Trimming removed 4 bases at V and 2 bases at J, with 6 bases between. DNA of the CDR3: TGCGCCAGCAGCCCGGATCAAGAGACCCAGTACTTC. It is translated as CASSPDQETQYF.

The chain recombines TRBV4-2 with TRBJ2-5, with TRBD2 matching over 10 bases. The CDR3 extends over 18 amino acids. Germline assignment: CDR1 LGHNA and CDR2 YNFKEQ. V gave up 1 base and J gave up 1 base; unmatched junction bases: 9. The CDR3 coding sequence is TGTGCCAGCAGCCAAGGGAACGTAGCGGGGGGCGTCCAAGAGACCCAGTACTTC. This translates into CASSQGNVAGGVQETQYF.

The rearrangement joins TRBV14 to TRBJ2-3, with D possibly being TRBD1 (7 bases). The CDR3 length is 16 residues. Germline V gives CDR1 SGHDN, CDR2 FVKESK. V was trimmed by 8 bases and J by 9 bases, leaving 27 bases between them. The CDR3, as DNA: TGTGCCAGCCATCCGGCCGCGGAGGGGGCTCCAATAACGCAGTATTTT. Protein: CASHPAAEGAPITQYF.

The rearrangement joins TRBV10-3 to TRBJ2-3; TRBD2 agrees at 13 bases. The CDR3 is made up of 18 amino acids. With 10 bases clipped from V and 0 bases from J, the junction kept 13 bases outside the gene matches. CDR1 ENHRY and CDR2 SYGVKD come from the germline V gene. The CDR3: CANQCEGLAGTSTDTQYF. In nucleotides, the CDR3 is TGTGCCAACCAATGTGAGGGACTAGCGGGAACTAGCACAGATACGCAGTATTTT.

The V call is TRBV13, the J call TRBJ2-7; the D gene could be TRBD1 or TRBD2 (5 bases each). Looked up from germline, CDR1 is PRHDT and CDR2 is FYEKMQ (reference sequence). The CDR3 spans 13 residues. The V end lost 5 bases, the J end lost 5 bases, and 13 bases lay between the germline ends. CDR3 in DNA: TGTGCCAGCAGCGAAGGGACCTTGGACGAGCAGTACTTC. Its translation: CASSEGTLDEQYF.

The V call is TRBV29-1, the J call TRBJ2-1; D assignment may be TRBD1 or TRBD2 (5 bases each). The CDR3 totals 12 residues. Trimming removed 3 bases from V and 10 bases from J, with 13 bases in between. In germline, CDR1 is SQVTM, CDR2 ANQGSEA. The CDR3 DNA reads TGCAGCGTTGAGGGGGTGTTAAAGGAGCAGTTCTTC. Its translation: CSVEGVLKEQFF.

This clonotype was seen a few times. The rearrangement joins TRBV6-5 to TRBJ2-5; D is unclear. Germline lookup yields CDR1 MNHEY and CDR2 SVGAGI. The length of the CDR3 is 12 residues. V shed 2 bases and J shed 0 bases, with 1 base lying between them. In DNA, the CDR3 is TGTGCCAGCAGTTACAACCAAGAGACCCAGTACTTC. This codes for CASSYNQETQYF.

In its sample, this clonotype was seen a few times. The CDR3 spells CASSSGDREGFGYTF. The CDR3 bases are TGTGCCAGCAGCTCAGGGGACAGGGAAGGGTTTGGCTACACCTTC. J is TRBJ1-2 and V is TRBV7-9, with TRBD1 matching 9 bases. Germline trimming cut 4 bases from V and 7 bases from J; bases unmatched to any gene: 10. The V gene's germline CDR1 is SEHNR and CDR2 FQNEAQ (reference sequence). This CDR3 is built from 15 residues. Based on the CDR3 plus reference TRBV7-9 and TRBJ1-2, the full variable domain is DTGVSQNPRHKITKRGQNVTFRCDPISEHNRLYWYRQTLGQGPEFLTYFQNEAQLEKSRLLSDRFSAERPKGSFSTLEIQRTEQGDSAMYLCASSSGDREGFGYTFGSGTRLTVV.

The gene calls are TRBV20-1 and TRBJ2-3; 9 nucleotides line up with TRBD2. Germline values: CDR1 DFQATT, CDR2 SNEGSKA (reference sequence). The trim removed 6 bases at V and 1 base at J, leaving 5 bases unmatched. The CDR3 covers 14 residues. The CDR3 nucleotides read TGCAGTGCGATTAGCGGGAGAGGCACAGATACGCAGTATTTT. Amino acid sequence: CSAISGRGTDTQYF.

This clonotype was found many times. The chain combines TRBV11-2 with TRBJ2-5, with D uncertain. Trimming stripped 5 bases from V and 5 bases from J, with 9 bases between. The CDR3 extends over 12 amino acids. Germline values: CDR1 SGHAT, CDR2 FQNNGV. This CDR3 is CASSLNPETQYF. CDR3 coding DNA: TGTGCCAGCAGCCTTAACCCCGAGACCCAGTACTTC.